One and the same sample provided the 26 T cell receptor beta chains below, sequenced in a study of CD8 T cells in ankylosing spondylitis. TCRdb reanalysed the 5' RACE reads using MiXCR and keeps one entry per CDR3 protein. The sample contains 200,000 to 300,000 distinct CDR3 sequences, under 30% of which appear only once. Sequenced: blood, either unsorted or a sorted T cell fraction (not recorded which). Every receptor here comes from a male donor with ankylosing spondylitis or in good health (not recorded which).

This clonotype was detected many times. The V and J genes are TRBV5-1 and TRBJ2-1; D is possibly TRBD1 or TRBD2 (5 bases each). The germline V gene has CDR1 SGHRS and CDR2 YFSETQ. Between the trimmed V and J ends, which lost 0 bases and 4 bases, there was a span of 11 bases. The CDR3 contains 15 residues. CDR3 sequence (DNA): TGCGCCAGCAGCTTGGAGGGACCGGCATACAATGAGCAGTTCTTC. Amino acids: CASSLEGPAYNEQFF.

This clonotype has a handful of counts. V gene TRBV20-1 combines with J gene TRBJ2-2, with 8 bases that match TRBD1. V lost 3 bases and J lost 7; bases outside the gene matches: 4. The CDR3 totals 13 residues. Germline values: CDR1 DFQATT, CDR2 SNEGSKA (reference sequence). The CDR3 here is CSARTGAGGELFF. CDR3 in DNA: TGCAGTGCTAGGACAGGGGCGGGCGGGGAGCTGTTTTTT.

There are a few counts of this clonotype. This chain connects TRBV20-1 to TRBJ2-2, with TRBD2 matching over 8 bases. CDR3 length: 13 residues. Germline V gene lookup returns CDR1 DFQATT and CDR2 SNEGSKA (reference sequence). The J segment lost 6 bases and the V segment lost 5 bases, leaving 5 bases of the junction unmatched. The CDR3 sequence is CSASGLVPGELFF. The CDR3 nucleotides read TGCAGTGCTTCGGGACTAGTGCCCGGGGAGCTGTTTTTT.

There are a few counts of this clonotype. The chain couples TRBV12-3 or TRBV12-4 to TRBJ2-1; the D gene is possibly TRBD1 (7 bases). V lost 2 bases and J lost 10, with 12 bases in between. This CDR3 is 13 amino acids long. This CDR3 is CASSLMAGGEQFF. The CDR3 coding sequence is TGTGCCAGCAGTTTAATGGCAGGGGGGGAGCAGTTCTTC.

This clonotype appeared a few times. DNA for the CDR3: TGTGCCAGCAGCCCCTTTTCCGGCGGGGAGCTGTTTTTT. Protein product: CASSPFSGGELFF. The rearrangement uses TRBV3-1 and TRBJ2-2; D gene ambiguous. Germline loops: CDR1 LGHDT, CDR2 YNNKEL (reference sequence). The V end was cut by 4 bases, the J end by 7 bases, with 10 bases between. The CDR3 covers 13 residues.

This clonotype appeared many times. The chain has TRBV6-1 and TRBJ2-1; D may match TRBD1 or TRBD2 (5 bases each). The CDR3 extends over 15 amino acids. Deletions cut 6 bases from V and 7 bases from J, with 19 bases between. Germline CDR1 is MNHNS and CDR2 is SASEGT. CDR3 sequence: CASRVRDAPVNEQFF. The DNA for the CDR3 is TGTGCCAGCAGGGTACGGGACGCACCTGTGAATGAGCAGTTCTTC.

This clonotype was observed many times. V gene TRBV4-1 combines with J gene TRBJ1-4; possible D gene TRBD1, 5 bases. The V end lost 6 bases, the J end lost 8 bases, and 13 bases lay between the germline ends. In germline, CDR1 is MGHRA, CDR2 YSYEKL. The CDR3 length is 13 residues. This chain's CDR3 is CASSRQKGEKLFF. For the CDR3, the DNA is TGCGCCAGCAGTCGACAAAAGGGGGAAAAACTGTTTTTT.

This clonotype came up a few times. The chain recombines TRBV20-1 with TRBJ2-1; D remains ambiguous. This CDR3 has 15 residues. V was trimmed by 5 bases and J by 5 bases, leaving 19 bases between them. The germline gives CDR1 DFQATT, CDR2 SNEGSKA (reference sequence). CDR3: CSAGHARPVDNEQFF. CDR3 DNA sequence: TGCAGTGCTGGTCATGCGAGGCCAGTAGACAATGAGCAGTTCTTC.

The sample holds many counts of this clonotype. The chain combines TRBV10-3 with TRBJ2-7; D is ambiguous. The CDR3 length is 14 residues. V was shortened by 0 bases and J by 6 bases, with 12 bases between the two germline ends. Germline lookup yields CDR1 ENHRY and CDR2 SYGVKD. In nucleotides, the CDR3 is TGTGCCATCAGTGAGTCTCCCTCTATAGCCGAGCAGTACTTC. This codes for CAISESPSIAEQYF.

This clonotype was seen repeatedly, ten times or more. This chain joins TRBV5-1 and TRBJ1-1, with D uncertain. The CDR3 extends over 13 amino acids. From germline, CDR1 is SGHRS and CDR2 YFSETQ. V lost 4 bases and J 1 base, leaving 8 bases between the germline ends. This CDR3 reads CASSHQENTEAFF. CDR3 coding DNA: TGCGCCAGCAGCCATCAGGAGAACACTGAAGCTTTCTTT. Full variable domain (remainder filled in from reference TRBV5-1 and TRBJ1-1): KAGVTQTPRYLIKTRGQQVTLSCSPISGHRSVSWYQQTPGQGLQFLFEYFSETQRNKGNFPGRFSGRQFSNSRSEMNVSTLELGDSALYLCASSHQENTEAFFGQGTRLTVV.

This clonotype has a count of ten or more. The CDR3 DNA is TGTGCCAGCAGCGTAGAGTGGGGCACTGAAGCTTTCTTT. Amino acid sequence: CASSVEWGTEAFF. The chain uses TRBV9 and TRBJ1-1; D remains ambiguous. CDR1 is SGDLS, CDR2 YYNGEE, per germline. The ends were cut back, 0 bases at V and 4 bases at J, with 7 bases in the middle. This CDR3 region has 13 residues. The complete variable domain, with remaining parts taken from reference TRBV9 and TRBJ1-1, reads DSGVTQTPKHLITATGQRVTLRCSPRSGDLSVYWYQQSLDQGLQFLIQYYNGEERAKGNILERFSAQQFPDLHSELNLSSLELGDSALYFCASSVEWGTEAFFGQGTRLTVV.

A few counts support this clonotype. V and J are TRBV20-1 and TRBJ2-2, with TRBD1 matching over 10 bases. V lost 0 bases, J lost 6 bases, and 4 bases stayed unmatched. CDR1 and CDR2 (germline): DFQATT, SNEGSKA (reference sequence). There are 15 residues in the CDR3. The CDR3 here is CSARDGTGVAGELFF. The CDR3 region has the DNA TGCAGTGCTAGAGATGGGACAGGGGTCGCCGGGGAGCTGTTTTTT.

This clonotype was counted at least ten times. The chain uses TRBV11-1 and TRBJ2-1, with 10 positions matching TRBD2. Germline V gene data show CDR1 as SGHAT and CDR2 as FQDESV (reference sequence). The CDR3 extends over 18 amino acids. J lost 5 bases, V lost 2 bases, and 12 bases had no gene match. In nucleotides, the CDR3 is TGTGCCAGCAGCTTACCCCCCCGACTAGCGGGTAGGAACAATGAGCAGTTCTTC. Its protein product is CASSLPPRLAGRNNEQFF.

This clonotype was counted at least ten times. V and J are TRBV20-1 and TRBJ2-7; D may be TRBD1 (6 bases). The CDR3 spans 14 residues. Germline CDR1 is DFQATT and CDR2 is SNEGSKA (reference sequence). V was cut by 5 bases and J by 1 base, with 15 bases left in between. DNA of the CDR3: TGCAGTGCTCCTCCCCAGGGGTGGTCCTACGAGCAGTACTTC. Protein product: CSAPPQGWSYEQYF.

As concerns this clonotype: Mismatch with germline at one junction end may stem from a read error. The gene calls are TRBV6-1 and TRBJ1-5; 7 positions agree with TRBD1. Germline V CDR1 and CDR2: MNHNS, SASEGT. This CDR3 is 15 amino acids long. The CDR3 sequence: CASSAADRAGQHQHF. For the CDR3, the DNA is TGTGCCAGCAGTGCCGCCGACAGGGCAGGTCAGCACCAGCATTTT.

This clonotype has ten or more counts. CDR3 amino acids: CASRTRQAEAYNEQFF. The CDR3 nucleotides are TGTGCCAGCAGGACAAGACAGGCGGAGGCCTACAATGAGCAGTTCTTC. The chain combines TRBV28 with TRBJ2-1; possibly TRBD1 for D (6 bases). This CDR3 has 16 residues. Deletions cut 6 bases from V and 2 bases from J, with 17 bases between. Germline loops: CDR1 MDHEN, CDR2 SYDVKM.

This clonotype was observed a few times. This sequence joins TRBV29-1 and TRBJ2-7, with D possibly called TRBD1 or TRBD2 (6 bases each). Germline CDR1 is SQVTM and CDR2 is ANQGSEA. The CDR3 extends over 15 amino acids. V lost 0 bases, J lost 6 bases, and 18 bases lay in between. In nucleotides, the CDR3 is TGCAGCGTTGAAGATCTTAAGGGCAGGGGAGGCGAGCAGTACTTC. Amino acid sequence: CSVEDLKGRGGEQYF.

This clonotype was counted a few times. J is TRBJ2-5 and V is TRBV6-1, with 8 bases lining up with TRBD2. This CDR3 is built from 16 residues. Germline V gene lookup returns CDR1 MNHNS and CDR2 SASEGT. The V gene end was trimmed by 5 bases and the J gene end by 3 bases; junction bases not matched to a gene: 11. CDR3 nucleotides: TGTGCCAGCAGTCCCTTCGGGGGGCGGGGGGAAGAGACCCAGTACTTC. It specifies CASSPFGGRGEETQYF.

This clonotype was counted only a few times. This chain uses TRBV12-3 or TRBV12-4 with TRBJ2-7; 9 nucleotides line up with TRBD2. This CDR3 has 15 amino acids. V shed 5 bases, J shed 2 bases, and the junction held 7 bases outside the gene matches. The CDR3 here is CASSQPTSGTYEQYF. DNA of the CDR3: TGTGCCAGCAGTCAACCGACTAGCGGCACCTACGAGCAGTACTTC.

This clonotype occurred a few times. The genes are TRBV6-1 and TRBJ2-7; 12 bases agree with TRBD1. The J segment lost 6 bases and the V segment lost 10 bases, leaving 7 bases of the junction unmatched. This CDR3 is built from 13 residues. Germline V lookup: CDR1 MNHNS, CDR2 SASEGT. The CDR3 coding sequence is TGTGCCACAGACCGGGACAGGGGGCTCGAGCAGTACTTC. Its protein is CATDRDRGLEQYF.

The CDR3 here is CRTGTEDIQYF. CDR3 bases: TGCAGAACCGGGACAGAGGACATTCAGTACTTC. The rearrangement joins TRBV20-1 to TRBJ2-4; 7 nucleotides align to TRBD1. CDR1 is DFQATT, CDR2 SNEGSKA, per germline (reference sequence). The CDR3 has 11 residues.

This clonotype was recorded at least ten times. The chain combines TRBV7-2 with TRBJ2-1, with 11 bases that match TRBD2. After removal of 8 bases from V and 5 bases from J, the junction contained 8 bases not matched to a gene. The CDR3 runs 15 residues. Looked up from germline, CDR1 is SGHTA and CDR2 is FQGNSA. The CDR3 loop reads CASGPTSGGNNEQFF. The CDR3 DNA reads as TGTGCCAGCGGCCCCACTAGCGGGGGAAACAATGAGCAGTTCTTC.

Remarks on this clonotype: The CDR3 does not end in the conserved phenylalanine or tryptophan, so this is likely a read error. It is unclear where the CDR3 begins or ends on the DNA, so no DNA is shown, and the CDR3 is as TCRdb lists it. The J gene is TRBJ2-1, the V gene TRBV28. The CDR3 has 9 residues if both end residues are counted. Germline-derived CDR1 and CDR2 are MDHEN and SYDVKM. This CDR3 reads CASSLENGN.

This clonotype was recorded many times. In nucleotides, the CDR3 is TGCGCCAGCAGCGTATCTAGCGGGGGCTCCTACGAGCAGTACTTC. Translating gives CASSVSSGGSYEQYF. This chain joins TRBV5-1 and TRBJ2-7; 10 bases map to TRBD2. The CDR3 sequence is 15 residues long. After removal of 4 bases from V and 0 bases from J, the junction contained 4 bases not matched to a gene. The germline V gene has CDR1 SGHRS and CDR2 YFSETQ.

This chain joins TRBV2 and TRBJ2-7; 8 nucleotides line up with TRBD1. This CDR3 has 13 residues. Germline-derived CDR1 and CDR2 are SNHLY and FYNNEI. Unmatched junction bases numbered 11, after V lost 4 bases and J lost 12 bases. In DNA form, the CDR3 reads TGTGCCAGCAGTGCTAGAGGGACAGGTTCTATGTACTTC. Its translation is CASSARGTGSMYF. Together with reference TRBV2 and TRBJ2-7, the CDR3 gives the full variable domain: EPEVTQTPSHQVTQMGQEVILRCVPISNHLYFYWYRQILGQKVEFLVSFYNNEISEKSEIFDDQFSVERPDGSNFTLKIRSTKLEDSAMYFCASSARGTGSMYFGPGTRLTVT.

This clonotype has at least ten counts. The V call is TRBV9, the J call TRBJ2-3; 7 bases line up with TRBD2. With V trimmed by 3 bases and J by 4 bases, 11 bases remained unmatched. The germline gives CDR1 SGDLS, CDR2 YYNGEE. The length of the CDR3 is 16 residues. CDR3 residues: CASSGLGGGVADTQYF. Written as DNA, the CDR3 is TGTGCCAGCAGCGGGCTGGGGGGGGGAGTCGCAGATACGCAGTATTTT.